The 25 T cell receptor beta chains reported below all come from one sample, sequenced in a study of Graves' ophthalmopathy and Graves' hyperthyroidism. For repertoire sequencing, the TCR beta CDR3 regions were amplified from RNA transcripts. HTBI primers served in a first-round RT-PCR, which a second-round multiplex PCR followed. TCRdb reprocessed the multiplex PCR reads via MiXCR and lists one record per CDR3 protein. The table lists tens of thousands of distinct CDR3 sequences, approximately 45% of them singletons. The sample was peripheral blood. These receptors originate from an adult woman with Graves' ophthalmopathy.

This sequence joins TRBV7-6 and TRBJ2-1; 7 nucleotides match TRBD2. The CDR3 contains 16 residues. The germline V gene has CDR1 SGHVS and CDR2 FNYEAQ. The V and J ends lost 1 base and 7 bases, in that order; junction bases with no gene match: 10. The CDR3 DNA sequence: TGTGCCAGCAGCTTAGTGGGGGGGGAGTTGGAGAATGAGCAGTTCTTC. This translates into CASSLVGGELENEQFF. The full variable domain, in which reference TRBV7-6 and TRBJ2-1 provide the parts outside the CDR3, is GAGVSQSPRYKVTKRGQDVALRCDPISGHVSLYWYRQALGQGPEFLTYFNYEAQQDKSGLPNDRFSAERPEGSISTLTIQRTEQRDSAMYRCASSLVGGELENEQFFGPGTRLTVL.

In its sample, this clonotype was seen many times. The CDR3 coding sequence is TGCGCCAGCAGCCCGGGACAGGGACCGCGGTACGAGCAGTACTTC. It is translated as CASSPGQGPRYEQYF. The chain combines TRBV4-3 with TRBJ2-7; 9 nucleotides align to TRBD1. Germline loops: CDR1 LGHNA, CDR2 YSLEER. V trimming: 4 bases; J trimming: 4 bases; junction bases outside the gene matches: 8. This CDR3 comprises 15 residues.

This clonotype was counted many times. V usage is TRBV6-4 and J usage is TRBJ2-1, with TRBD1 identical over 8 bases. The CDR3 spans 15 residues. J was trimmed by 6 bases and V by 6 bases; bases with no gene match: 10. Germline CDR1 and CDR2: MRHNA and SNTAGT. DNA for the CDR3: TGTGCCAGCAGCCCCGGGACAGGCTCATCCAATGAGCAGTTCTTC. Protein product: CASSPGTGSSNEQFF.

With respect to this clonotype: The CDR3 does not close with the conserved phenylalanine or tryptophan, likely indicating a read error. J is TRBJ1-1 and V is TRBV5-8; possibly TRBD1 for D (5 bases). This CDR3 spans 14 amino acids. Germline CDR1 is SGHTS and CDR2 is YDEGEE. This CDR3 is CASSLRGRSTEAFY. The CDR3 DNA is TGCGCCAGCAGCTTGCGGGGACGGAGCACTGAAGCTTTCTAT.

This chain uses TRBV7-2 with TRBJ1-6; no definite D call. The V end was cut by 2 bases, the J end by 8 bases, with 16 bases between. The CDR3 loop spans 16 amino acids. Germline V gene lookup returns CDR1 SGHTA and CDR2 FQGNSA. DNA for the CDR3: TGTGCCAGCAGCTTAACGGGCGGGAGCTTCCATTCACCCCTCCACTTT. Translated: CASSLTGGSFHSPLHF.

At least ten counts were recorded for this clonotype. The J gene is TRBJ1-2, the V gene TRBV5-1; 7 bases map to TRBD1. The germline CDR1 and CDR2 sequences are SGHRS and YFSETQ. CDR3 length: 15 residues. Trimming at V came to 8 bases and at J to 4 bases, leaving 14 bases not matched to a gene. CDR3 DNA sequence: TGCGCCAGTTGGGACCCGGGACAGCAACTCTATGGCTACACCTTC. Its translation is CASWDPGQQLYGYTF.

V gene TRBV24-1 combines with J gene TRBJ1-5; the D gene is possibly TRBD1 (5 bases). The CDR3 spans 17 residues. Germline V gives CDR1 KGHDR, CDR2 SFDVKD. V was cut by 0 bases and J by 8 bases, with 19 bases left in between. The CDR3 DNA follows: TGTGCCACCAGTGATTTGGAATGGTTGACGGGGGTCGAGCCCCAGCATTTT. Protein: CATSDLEWLTGVEPQHF.

This clonotype has ten or more counts. The gene calls are TRBV4-3 and TRBJ2-7, with 7 bases matching TRBD1. Germline V gives CDR1 LGHNA, CDR2 YSLEER. V gave up 2 bases and J gave up 2 bases; unmatched junction bases: 6. The length of the CDR3 is 15 residues. The CDR3 region has the DNA TGCGCCAGCAGCCAAAAATGGCAGGGGGCCTACGAGCAGTACTTC. This encodes CASSQKWQGAYEQYF.

This clonotype was seen repeatedly, ten times or more. This rearrangement joins TRBV9 to TRBJ2-3, with 10 bases matching TRBD2. The V gene's germline CDR1 is SGDLS and CDR2 YYNGEE. Trimming removed 3 bases from V and 6 bases from J; junction bases left unmatched: 7. The CDR3 length is 15 residues. The CDR3 loop is CASSGGLAGVDTQYF. The CDR3 DNA reads as TGTGCCAGCAGCGGAGGGCTAGCGGGAGTGGATACGCAGTATTTT.

This clonotype came up many times. The chain joins TRBV6-1 to TRBJ2-7; TRBD2 matches 10 bases. J lost 0 bases, V lost 6 bases, and 5 bases had no gene match. The CDR3 extends over 15 amino acids. Germline assignment: CDR1 MNHNS and CDR2 SASEGT. The CDR3 reads CASSPGTSDSYEQYF. For the CDR3, the DNA is TGTGCCAGCAGCCCCGGGACTAGCGACTCCTACGAGCAGTACTTC.

The rearrangement uses TRBV19 and TRBJ2-1; 7 nucleotides align to TRBD1. Losses at the gene ends were 5 bases for V and 6 bases for J; bases not matched to a gene: 4. There are 13 residues in the CDR3. Germline V gene data show CDR1 as LNHDA and CDR2 as SQIVND (reference sequence). CDR3 loop: CASSSSGGNEQFF. The CDR3 coding sequence is TGTGCCAGTAGTTCCTCAGGGGGCAATGAGCAGTTCTTC.

The chain uses TRBV20-1 and TRBJ1-5; a weak D match, TRBD1 (5 bases). Trimming took 7 bases from V and 1 from J, leaving 8 bases between them. Germline lookup yields CDR1 DFQATT and CDR2 SNEGSKA (reference sequence). This CDR3 has 12 residues. This chain's CDR3 is CSDSGSNQPQHF. The CDR3 nucleotides read TGCAGTGACTCAGGGAGCAATCAGCCCCAGCATTTT.

The rearrangement links TRBV25-1 to TRBJ2-1; 9 nucleotides match TRBD2. The CDR3 length is 13 residues. Germline CDR1 reads MGHDK; CDR2 reads SYGVNS. V lost 9 bases and J lost 3; bases outside the gene matches: 3. In nucleotides, the CDR3 is TGTGCCAGGACGACTAGCGGCTACAATGAGCAGTTCTTC. It is translated as CARTTSGYNEQFF.

Remarks on this clonotype: One junction end disagrees with the germline gene, perhaps due to a read error. The V and J genes are TRBV7-2 and TRBJ1-1; D ambiguous. Per the germline V gene, CDR1 is SGHTA and CDR2 is FQGNSA. The CDR3 spans 12 residues. In DNA form, the CDR3 reads TGTGCCAGGAGCTTTGGGCAAGTTGAAGCTTTCTTT. Protein product: CARSFGQVEAFF.

By frequency in the sample, this clonotype is medium-sized. CDR3 residues: CASSSLAGARTDTQYF. CDR3 sequence (DNA): TGTGCCAGCAGCTCCTTAGCGGGAGCCCGCACAGATACGCAGTATTTT. The chain employs TRBV7-2 and TRBJ2-3, with 9 bases fitting TRBD2. Germline V gene data show CDR1 as SGHTA and CDR2 as FQGNSA. J was trimmed by 1 base and V by 4 bases; bases with no gene match: 6. The CDR3 covers 16 residues.

V is TRBV25-1 and J is TRBJ2-7; 13 nucleotides align to TRBD2. The germline gives CDR1 MGHDK, CDR2 SYGVNS. This CDR3 has 16 amino acids. V was clipped by 4 bases and J by 9 bases; unmatched bases: 12. The CDR3, as DNA: TGTGCCAGCAGTGTCGACACCGGGACTAGCGGGAAAGCGCAGTACTTC. Translation: CASSVDTGTSGKAQYF.

J is TRBJ2-3 and V is TRBV20-1; D ambiguous. V was cut by 4 bases and J by 0 bases, with 11 bases left in between. There are 14 residues in the CDR3. CDR1 DFQATT and CDR2 SNEGSKA come from the germline V gene (reference sequence). CDR3 DNA sequence: TGCAGTGCTACGGTAGACGCTAGCACAGATACGCAGTATTTT. Its protein product is CSATVDASTDTQYF.

Details on this clonotype: Possible read error: a much larger clone is one base away. The J gene is TRBJ1-5, the V gene TRBV7-8, with 8 bases identical to TRBD1. CDR3 length: 15 residues. From germline, CDR1 is SGHVS and CDR2 FQNEAQ. The CDR3, as DNA: TGTGCCAGCAGGGCCGGGACAGGCCCTAATCAGCCCCAGCGTTTT. Translated: CASRAGTGPNQPQRF.

V gene TRBV19 combines with J gene TRBJ2-5; D possibly corresponds to TRBD2 (6 bases). This CDR3 spans 13 amino acids. Germline CDR1 and CDR2: LNHDA and SQIVND (reference sequence). The ends were cut back, 10 bases at V and 2 bases at J, with 14 bases in the middle. The CDR3 DNA follows: TGTGCCACCTCGAGGAGGGGACAAGAGACCCAGTACTTC. This sequence encodes CATSRRGQETQYF.

This clonotype was found many times. Here the CDR3 DNA reads TGTGCCAGCAGCTACCCCGGGACTACCGAAGAGACCCAGTACTTC. As protein: CASSYPGTTEETQYF. The chain recombines TRBV28 with TRBJ2-5; 7 nucleotides align to TRBD2. CDR3 length: 15 residues. V was clipped by 6 bases and J by 3 bases; unmatched bases: 10. Germline V CDR1 and CDR2: MDHEN, SYDVKM.

The rearrangement links TRBV7-6 to TRBJ1-5, with 10 nucleotides matching TRBD1. The CDR3 extends over 13 amino acids. Trimming cost V 5 bases and J 7 bases; bases outside gene matches: 2. Germline values: CDR1 SGHVS, CDR2 FNYEAQ. The CDR3 DNA is TGTGCCAGCAGCCGGGACAGGGGACAGCCCCAGCATTTT. Translated: CASSRDRGQPQHF.

This chain connects TRBV14 to TRBJ1-6; 8 nucleotides align to TRBD1. Germline loops: CDR1 SGHDN, CDR2 FVKESK. V shed 5 bases, J shed 6 bases, and the junction held 6 bases outside the gene matches. CDR3 length: 15 amino acids. CDR3 amino acids: CASSSLGQGNSPLHF. The CDR3 nucleotides are TGTGCCAGCAGCTCGCTCGGACAGGGTAATTCACCCCTCCACTTT.

The J gene is TRBJ1-3, the V gene TRBV9, with D possibly matching TRBD1 (6 bases). Trimming removed 0 bases from V and 7 bases from J, with 17 bases in between. The CDR3 has 16 residues. Looked up from germline, CDR1 is SGDLS and CDR2 is YYNGEE. The CDR3 spells CASSVDGPQGSNTIYF. As DNA, the CDR3 is TGTGCCAGCAGCGTAGATGGTCCCCAGGGGAGTAACACCATATATTTT.

Concerning this clonotype itself: Mismatch with germline at one junction end may stem from a read error. V and J are TRBV5-1 and TRBJ2-2, with D unclear. This CDR3 contains 13 residues. Germline CDR1 reads SGHRS; CDR2 reads YFSETQ. CDR3 sequence (DNA): TGCGACAGCATCGCCGACTACACCGGGGAGCTGTTTTTT. Its translation: CDSIADYTGELFF. The variable domain in full, completed from reference TRBV5-1 and TRBJ2-2, reads KAGVTQTPRYLIKTRGQQVTLSCSPISGHRSVSWYQQTPGQGLQFLFEYFSETQRNKGNFPGRFSGRQFSNSRSEMNVSTLELGDSALYLCDSIADYTGELFFGEGSRLTVL.

This clonotype was recorded only once. This sequence joins TRBV6-4 and TRBJ2-1; 9 bases line up with TRBD2. This CDR3 comprises 16 residues. CDR1 and CDR2 (germline): MRHNA, SNTAGT. With 0 bases clipped from V and 6 bases from J, the junction kept 6 bases outside the gene matches. Here the CDR3 reads CASSDSGLAQFNEQFF. The CDR3 bases are TGTGCCAGCAGTGACTCGGGACTAGCTCAGTTCAATGAGCAGTTCTTC.